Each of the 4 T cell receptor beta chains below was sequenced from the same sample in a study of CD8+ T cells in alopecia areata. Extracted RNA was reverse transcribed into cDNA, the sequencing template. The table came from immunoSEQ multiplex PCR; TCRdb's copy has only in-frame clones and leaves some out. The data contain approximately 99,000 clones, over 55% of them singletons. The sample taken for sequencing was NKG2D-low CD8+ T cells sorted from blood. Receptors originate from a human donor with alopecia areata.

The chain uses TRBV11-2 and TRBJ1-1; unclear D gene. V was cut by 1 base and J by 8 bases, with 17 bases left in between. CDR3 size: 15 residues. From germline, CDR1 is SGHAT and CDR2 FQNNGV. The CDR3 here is CASSLVLPGQEEAFF. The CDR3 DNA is TGTGCCAGCAGCTTAGTTTTACCGGGCCAGGAAGAAGCTTTCTTT.

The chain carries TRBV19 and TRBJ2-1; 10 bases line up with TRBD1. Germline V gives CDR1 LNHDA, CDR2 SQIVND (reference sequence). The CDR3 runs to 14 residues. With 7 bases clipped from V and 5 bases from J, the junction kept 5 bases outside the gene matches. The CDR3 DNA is TGTGCCAGTACCCCGGGACAGGGGAACAATGAGCAGTTCTTC. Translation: CASTPGQGNNEQFF.

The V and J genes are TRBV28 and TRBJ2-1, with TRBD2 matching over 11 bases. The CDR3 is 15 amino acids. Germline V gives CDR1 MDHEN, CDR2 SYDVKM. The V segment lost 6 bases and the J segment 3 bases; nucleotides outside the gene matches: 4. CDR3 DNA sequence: TGTGCCAGCAGGTCACTAGCGGGAGTCTACAATGAGCAGTTCTTC. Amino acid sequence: CASRSLAGVYNEQFF.

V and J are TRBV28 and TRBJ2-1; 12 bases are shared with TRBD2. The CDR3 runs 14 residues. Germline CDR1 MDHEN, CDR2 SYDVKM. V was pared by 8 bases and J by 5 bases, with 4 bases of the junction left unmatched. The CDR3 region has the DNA TGTGCCAGCCGTGGACTAGCGGGAAACAATGAGCAGTTCTTC. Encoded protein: CASRGLAGNNEQFF. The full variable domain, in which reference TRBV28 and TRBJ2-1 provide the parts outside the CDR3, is DVKVTQSSRYLVKRTGEKVFLECVQDMDHENMFWYRQDPGLGLRLIYFSYDVKMKEKGDIPEGYSVSREKKERFSLILESASTNQTSMYLCASRGLAGNNEQFFGPGTRLTVL.